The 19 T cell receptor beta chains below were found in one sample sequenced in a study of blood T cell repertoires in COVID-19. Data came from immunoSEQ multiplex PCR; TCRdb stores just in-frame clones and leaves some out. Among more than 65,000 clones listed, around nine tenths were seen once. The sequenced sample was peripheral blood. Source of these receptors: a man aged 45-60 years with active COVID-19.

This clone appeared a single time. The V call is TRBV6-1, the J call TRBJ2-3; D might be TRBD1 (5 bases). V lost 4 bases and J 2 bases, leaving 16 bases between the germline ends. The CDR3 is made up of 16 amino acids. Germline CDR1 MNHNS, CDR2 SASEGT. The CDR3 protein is CASSVGQGLTTDTQYF. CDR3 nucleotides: TGTGCCAGCAGTGTAGGGCAGGGCCTCACCACAGATACGCAGTATTTT.

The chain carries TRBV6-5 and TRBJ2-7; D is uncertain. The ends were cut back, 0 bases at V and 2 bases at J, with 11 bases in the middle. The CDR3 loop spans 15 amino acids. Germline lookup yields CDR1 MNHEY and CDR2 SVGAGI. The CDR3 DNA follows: TGTGCCAGCAGTTACTCGACTTCGGGTCCCTACGAGCAGTACTTC. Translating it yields CASSYSTSGPYEQYF.

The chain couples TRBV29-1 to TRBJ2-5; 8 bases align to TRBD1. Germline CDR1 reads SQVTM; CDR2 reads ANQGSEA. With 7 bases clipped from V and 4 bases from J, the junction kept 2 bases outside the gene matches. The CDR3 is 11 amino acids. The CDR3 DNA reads TGCAGCGGCAGGGGGCGAGAGACCCAGTACTTC. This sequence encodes CSGRGRETQYF.

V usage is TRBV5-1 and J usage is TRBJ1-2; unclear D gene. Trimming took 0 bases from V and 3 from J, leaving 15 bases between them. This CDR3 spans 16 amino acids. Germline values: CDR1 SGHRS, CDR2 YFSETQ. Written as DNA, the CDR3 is TGCGCCAGCAGCTTGGATCCCTCGTCCCCCTACTATGGCTACACCTTC. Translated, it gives CASSLDPSSPYYGYTF. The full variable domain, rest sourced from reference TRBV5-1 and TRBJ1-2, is KAGVTQTPRYLIKTRGQQVTLSCSPISGHRSVSWYQQTPGQGLQFLFEYFSETQRNKGNFPGRFSGRQFSNSRSEMNVSTLELGDSALYLCASSLDPSSPYYGYTFGSGTRLTVV.

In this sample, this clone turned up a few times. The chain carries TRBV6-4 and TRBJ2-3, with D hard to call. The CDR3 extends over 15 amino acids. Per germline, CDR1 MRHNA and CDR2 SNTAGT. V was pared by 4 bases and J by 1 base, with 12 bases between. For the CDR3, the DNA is TGTGCCAGCAGTGTGGCAGGCCTGGGCACAGATACGCAGTATTTT. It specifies CASSVAGLGTDTQYF.

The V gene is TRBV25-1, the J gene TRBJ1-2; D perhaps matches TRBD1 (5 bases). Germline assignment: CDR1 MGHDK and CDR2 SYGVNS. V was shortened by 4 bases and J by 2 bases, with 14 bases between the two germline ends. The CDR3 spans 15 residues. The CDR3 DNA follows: TGTGCCAGCAGTGTCCAGGGTTCCCTAAACTATGGCTACACCTTC. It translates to CASSVQGSLNYGYTF.

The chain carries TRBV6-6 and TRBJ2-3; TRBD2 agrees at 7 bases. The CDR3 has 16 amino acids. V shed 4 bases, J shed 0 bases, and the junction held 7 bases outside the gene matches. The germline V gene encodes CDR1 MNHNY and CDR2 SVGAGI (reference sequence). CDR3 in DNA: TGTGCCAGCAGTTCTCCTAGCGGAGCCAGCACAGATACGCAGTATTTT. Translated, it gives CASSSPSGASTDTQYF.

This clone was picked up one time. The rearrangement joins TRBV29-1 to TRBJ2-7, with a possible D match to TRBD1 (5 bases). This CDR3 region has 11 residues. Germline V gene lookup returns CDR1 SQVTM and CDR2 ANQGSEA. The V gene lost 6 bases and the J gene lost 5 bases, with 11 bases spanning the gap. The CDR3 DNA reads TGCAGCGTAGGGTCCAGGGACGAGCAGTACTTC. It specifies CSVGSRDEQYF.

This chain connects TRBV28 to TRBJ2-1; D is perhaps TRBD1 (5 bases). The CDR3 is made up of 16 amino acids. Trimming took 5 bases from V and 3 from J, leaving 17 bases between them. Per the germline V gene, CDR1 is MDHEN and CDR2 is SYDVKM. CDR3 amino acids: CASSPIETAIYNEQFF. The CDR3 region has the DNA TGTGCCAGCAGTCCGATTGAGACAGCGATCTACAATGAGCAGTTCTTC.

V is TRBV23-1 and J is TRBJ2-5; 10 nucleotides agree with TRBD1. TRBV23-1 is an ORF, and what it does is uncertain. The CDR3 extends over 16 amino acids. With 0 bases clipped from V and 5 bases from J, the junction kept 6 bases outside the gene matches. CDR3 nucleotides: TGCGCCAGCAGTCAATCGAAGACAGGGGGCGACGAGACCCAGTACTTC. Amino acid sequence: CASSQSKTGGDETQYF.

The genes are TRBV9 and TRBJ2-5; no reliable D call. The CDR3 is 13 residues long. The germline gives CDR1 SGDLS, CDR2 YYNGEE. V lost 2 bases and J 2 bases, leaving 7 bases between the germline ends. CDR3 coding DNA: TGTGCCAGCAGCGTGGCAGATCAAGAGACCCAGTACTTC. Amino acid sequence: CASSVADQETQYF.

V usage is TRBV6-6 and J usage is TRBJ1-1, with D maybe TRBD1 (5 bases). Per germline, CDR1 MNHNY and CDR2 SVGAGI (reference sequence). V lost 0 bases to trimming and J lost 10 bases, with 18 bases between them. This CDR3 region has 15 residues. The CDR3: CASSYSGAAGIGAFF. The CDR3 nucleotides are TGTGCCAGCAGTTACTCTGGGGCAGCGGGAATCGGAGCTTTCTTT.

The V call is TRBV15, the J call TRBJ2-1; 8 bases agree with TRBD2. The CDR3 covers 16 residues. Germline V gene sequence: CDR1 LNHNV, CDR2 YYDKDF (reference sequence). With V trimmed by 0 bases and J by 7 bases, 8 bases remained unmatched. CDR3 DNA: TGTGCCACCAGCAGAGATCTCGCGGGAGGAAGGAATGAGCAGTTCTTC. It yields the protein CATSRDLAGGRNEQFF.

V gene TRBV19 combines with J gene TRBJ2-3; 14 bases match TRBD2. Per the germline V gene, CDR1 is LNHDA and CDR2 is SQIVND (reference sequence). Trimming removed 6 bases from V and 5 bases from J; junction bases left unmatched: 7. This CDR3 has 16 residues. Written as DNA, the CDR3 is TGTGCCAGTAGCTCGACTAGCGGGGGGGCTAGAGATACGCAGTATTTT. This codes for CASSSTSGGARDTQYF. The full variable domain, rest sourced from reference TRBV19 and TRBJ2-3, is DGGITQSPKYLFRKEGQNVTLSCEQNLNHDAMYWYRQDPGQGLRLIYYSQIVNDFQKGDIAEGYSVSREKKESFPLTVTSAQKNPTAFYLCASSSTSGGARDTQYFGPGTRLTVL.

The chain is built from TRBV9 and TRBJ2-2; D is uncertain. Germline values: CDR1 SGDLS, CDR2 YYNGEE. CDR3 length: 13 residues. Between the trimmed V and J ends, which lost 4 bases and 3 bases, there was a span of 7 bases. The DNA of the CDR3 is TGTGCCAGCAGCCCCACAGACACCGGGGAGCTGTTTTTT. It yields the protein CASSPTDTGELFF. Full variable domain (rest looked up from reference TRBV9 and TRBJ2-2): DSGVTQTPKHLITATGQRVTLRCSPRSGDLSVYWYQQSLDQGLQFLIQYYNGEERAKGNILERFSAQQFPDLHSELNLSSLELGDSALYFCASSPTDTGELFFGEGSRLTVL.

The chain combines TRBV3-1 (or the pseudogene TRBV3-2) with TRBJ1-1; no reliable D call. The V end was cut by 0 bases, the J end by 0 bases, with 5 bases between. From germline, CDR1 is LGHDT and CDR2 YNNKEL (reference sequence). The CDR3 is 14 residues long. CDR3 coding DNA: TGTGCCAGCAGCCAAGAAACAATGAACACTGAAGCTTTCTTT. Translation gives CASSQETMNTEAFF.

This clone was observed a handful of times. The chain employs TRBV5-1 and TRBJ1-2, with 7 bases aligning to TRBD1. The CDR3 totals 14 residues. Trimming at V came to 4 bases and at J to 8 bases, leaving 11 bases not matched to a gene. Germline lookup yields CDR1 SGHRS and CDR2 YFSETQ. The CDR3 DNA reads TGCGCCAGCAGCCTGCCGACAGGGCAAATCGGCTACACCTTC. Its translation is CASSLPTGQIGYTF.

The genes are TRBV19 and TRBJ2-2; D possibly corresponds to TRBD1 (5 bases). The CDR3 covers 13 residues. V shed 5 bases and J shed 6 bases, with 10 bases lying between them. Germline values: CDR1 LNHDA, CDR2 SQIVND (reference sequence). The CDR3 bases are TGTGCCAGTAGTGTCAGGGCGGCCGGGGAGCTGTTTTTT. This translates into CASSVRAAGELFF.

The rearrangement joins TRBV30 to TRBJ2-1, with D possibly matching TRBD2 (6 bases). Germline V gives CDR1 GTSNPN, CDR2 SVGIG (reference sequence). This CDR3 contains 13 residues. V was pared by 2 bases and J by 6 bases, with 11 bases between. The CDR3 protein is CAWSIGGANEQFF. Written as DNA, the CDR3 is TGTGCCTGGAGTATTGGAGGGGCCAATGAGCAGTTCTTC.